Sequencing of this TCR beta chain was carried out in a study of monozygotic twins with inflammatory bowel disease. This CDR3 spans 17 amino acids. Per germline, CDR1 LGHDT and CDR2 YNNKEL (reference sequence). Whole-study findings and limits: Researchers report that IBD patients shared fewer clonotypes with others than healthy twins, especially amid disease activity. Whereas healthy co-twins had higher TCRbeta diversity (inverse Simpson), IBD patients had lower diversity.

Per individual sample, eight separate reactions were used to make cDNA. TCRdb re-called the 5' RACE reads and catalogs CDR3 proteins one per entry, DNA excluded. This sample's clone table lists some 330,000 distinct CDR3 sequences. With respect to this clonotype: Its antigen is currently unknown.

Every donor provided one blood sample measuring 2.5 ml. Sequenced input: blood. This TCR was sampled from a human donor with ulcerative colitis or Crohn's disease, or a healthy co-twin of an affected twin (not recorded which). J is TRBJ2-3 and V is TRBV3-1; checking the TCRdb D call of TRBD2 is not possible without DNA. The CDR3 reads CASSQTRPGLTTDTQYF.